One and the same sample provided the 9 T cell receptor beta chains below, sequenced in a study of lymphopenia after photon versus proton radiotherapy. The repertoire was sequenced with immunoSEQ multiplex PCR; TCRdb's copy has only in-frame clones and lacks some. The table shows around 160,000 clones, with approximately 86% occurring only once. Sequencing was performed on peripheral blood, taken from a patient treated with photon-based radiotherapy. The receptors were gathered from a man between 50 and 59 years old with gastric cancer.

For the CDR3, the DNA is TGTGCCATCAGCCCCTTGGTGGGGGAGCAGTACTTC. Protein product: CAISPLVGEQYF. The chain combines TRBV10-3 with TRBJ2-7; D is unresolved. Germline lookup yields CDR1 ENHRY and CDR2 SYGVKD. V was trimmed by 6 bases and J by 7 bases, leaving 13 bases between them. The CDR3 is 12 amino acids.

The chain joins TRBV7-2 to TRBJ2-1; TRBD2 is a possible D gene (6 bases). The germline V and J ends were trimmed by 1 base and 0 bases, with 10 bases remaining between them. The CDR3 is 16 amino acids. Germline-derived CDR1 and CDR2 are SGHTA and FQGNSA. The CDR3 DNA reads as TGTGCCAGCAGCTTAGGGGTGGGACTCTCCTACAATGAGCAGTTCTTC. Translated, it gives CASSLGVGLSYNEQFF.

V usage is TRBV29-1 and J usage is TRBJ2-7, with a tentative D call TRBD1 (5 bases). The germline CDR1 and CDR2 sequences are SQVTM and ANQGSEA. Deletions cut 5 bases from V and 2 bases from J, with 13 bases between. The CDR3 totals 13 residues. The CDR3: CSVPVRDTYEQYF. As DNA, the CDR3 is TGCAGCGTTCCGGTCAGGGATACCTACGAGCAGTACTTC.

The rearrangement links TRBV11-2 to TRBJ1-1; TRBD1 might be the D (6 bases). Trimming removed 0 bases at V and 3 bases at J, with 11 bases between. This CDR3 is built from 15 residues. Germline V gene data show CDR1 as SGHAT and CDR2 as FQNNGV. CDR3 in amino acids: CASSLDPHRDTEAFF. The CDR3, as DNA: TGTGCCAGCAGCTTAGATCCCCACAGGGACACTGAAGCTTTCTTT.

V usage is TRBV5-4 and J usage is TRBJ1-4, with D maybe TRBD1 (5 bases). CDR3 length equals 13 residues. Germline CDR1 is SGHNT and CDR2 is YYREEE (reference sequence). The V and J ends lost 4 bases and 7 bases respectively, with 11 bases between them. CDR3 bases: TGTGCCAGCAGCACAGGTGTGGGTGAAAAACTGTTTTTT. The encoded protein is CASSTGVGEKLFF.

The chain is built from TRBV6-6 and TRBJ1-3, with 11 bases lining up with TRBD1. There are 16 residues in the CDR3. The ends lost 3 bases at V and 3 bases at J; junction bases unmatched: 4. From germline, CDR1 is MNHNY and CDR2 SVGAGI (reference sequence). CDR3 coding DNA: TGTGCCAGCAGTTATGGACAGGGGGCATATGGAAACACCATATATTTT. This translates into CASSYGQGAYGNTIYF.

The V and J genes are TRBV2 and TRBJ1-1; D not certain. CDR3 size: 13 residues. Trimming took 4 bases from V and 1 from J, leaving 7 bases between them. Germline V gene data show CDR1 as SNHLY and CDR2 as FYNNEI. DNA of the CDR3: TGTGCCAGCAGTGCCGGGAGGAACACTGAAGCTTTCTTT. It is translated as CASSAGRNTEAFF.

The V gene is TRBV14, the J gene TRBJ1-1, with 9 bases lining up with TRBD1. Germline V lookup: CDR1 SGHDN, CDR2 FVKESK. V lost 10 bases, J lost 7 bases, and 10 bases stayed unmatched. CDR3 length equals 13 residues. DNA for the CDR3: TGTGCCATTTCGGACAGGGGCCTCGGTGAAGCTTTCTTT. This codes for CAISDRGLGEAFF.

The chain links TRBV5-1 to TRBJ1-3, with no clear D. V lost 5 bases, J lost 0 bases, and 12 bases lay in between. The germline gives CDR1 SGHRS, CDR2 YFSETQ. CDR3 size: 15 residues. The DNA of the CDR3 is TGCGCCAGCAGTAGGGCTGCAAGCTCTGGAAACACCATATATTTT. This codes for CASSRAASSGNTIYF.